The clone carrying this T cell receptor beta chain turned up a few times. A universal primer binding site was introduced by template switching. The final cDNA contained unique molecular identifiers. TCRdb analysed the 5' RACE reads with MiXCR anew, one entry per CDR3 protein. This table holds 1.5 million to 2 million distinct CDR3 sequences, under 35% found once. This entry is derived from a study of identical twins. V was trimmed by 8 bases and J by 5 bases, leaving 18 bases between them. Germline assignment: CDR1 SGHTA and CDR2 FQGNSA. The CDR3 has 14 amino acids. The J gene is TRBJ1-2, the V gene TRBV7-2, with TRBD1 as a possible D gene (6 bases). The receptor was isolated from a newborn girl in good health. The sequenced material came from cord blood. CDR3 bases: TGTGCCAGCGCCTCGAACGGGGGGCGGTATGGCTACACCTTC. Protein sequence: CASASNGGRYGYTF.